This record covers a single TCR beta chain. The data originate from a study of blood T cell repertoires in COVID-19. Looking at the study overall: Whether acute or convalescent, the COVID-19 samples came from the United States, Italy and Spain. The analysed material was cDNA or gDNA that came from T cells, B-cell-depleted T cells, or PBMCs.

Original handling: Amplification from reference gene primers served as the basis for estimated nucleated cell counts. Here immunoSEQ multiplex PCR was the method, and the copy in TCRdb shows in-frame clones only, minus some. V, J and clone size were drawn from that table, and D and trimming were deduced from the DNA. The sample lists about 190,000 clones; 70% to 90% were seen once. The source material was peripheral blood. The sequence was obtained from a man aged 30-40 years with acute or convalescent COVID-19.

Here the CDR3 reads CASSSTFGTEAFF. DNA for the CDR3: TGCGCCAGCAGTTCTACGTTCGGCACTGAAGCTTTCTTT. This chain joins TRBV10-1 and TRBJ1-1, with no clear D. Trimming shortened V by 5 bases and J by 4 bases, and 11 bases separated the two germline ends. Germline V CDR1 and CDR2: WNHNN, SYGVQD (reference sequence). The CDR3 runs to 13 residues.